A selection of T cell receptor beta chains follows, all from one sample in a study of T-cell memory formation after mild COVID-19. TCRdb reanalysed the 5' RACE reads using MiXCR and keeps one entry per CDR3 protein. The sample carries 450,000 to 650,000 distinct CDR3 sequences, about a fifth recorded once. The source material was PBMCs or a T cell subset sorted from them (not recorded which). These TCRs come from an adult woman who had mild COVID-19 (a few samples of this study predate the infection). Cell type and time point are not known. Both conserved end residues are part of each CDR3. Some rows have no size entry. The others give once, few or many, or a class for an expanded clone.

j_call clone_size v_call cdr3_aa
TRBJ2-1 . TRBV9 CASSVVTAPSYNEQFF
TRBJ2-1 . TRBV2 CASILRLLAGGPNEQFF
TRBJ2-3 many TRBV18 CASSPRLAGRTDTQYF
TRBJ2-1 few TRBV18 CASSPQTGLNEQFF
TRBJ2-5 medium-sized TRBV7-2 CASSPGYQETQYF
TRBJ2-1 . TRBV4-3 CASSPLGRNNEQFF
TRBJ2-1 few TRBV5-1 CASSWGGEQFF
TRBJ2-7 . TRBV27 CASPPGQGAVWAGGSYYEQYF
TRBJ2-3 few TRBV9 CASSVVLGRPSTDTQYF
TRBJ1-1 . TRBV2 CASIATGINTEAFF
TRBJ2-5 . TRBV7-8 CASSDTGGGETQYF
TRBJ1-1 . TRBV12-3/TRBV12-4 CASSGTGGGTEAFF
TRBJ2-1 . TRBV5-1 CASSTDNSYNEQFF
TRBJ1-5 few TRBV27 CASSFARGGNQPQHF
TRBJ2-7 . TRBV27 CASSRAPGTANYEQYF
TRBJ1-4 few TRBV24-1 CATSEAGSNEKLFF
TRBJ2-7 few TRBV6-6 CASSYVPEGSVQYF
TRBJ2-5 . TRBV9 CASSVVDSWEETQYF
TRBJ2-7 few TRBV29-1 CSVGRERMYEQYF
TRBJ1-2 . TRBV2 CASSDSRTDYGYTF
TRBJ2-1 . TRBV3-1 CASSTWTGPTAGNEQFF
TRBJ1-2 few TRBV24-1 CATSASYERNYGYTF
TRBJ1-1 . TRBV5-4 CASGKGQGPTHTEAFF
TRBJ2-7 few TRBV5-1 CASSESGMIEQYF
TRBJ2-7 . TRBV24-1 CATSDPNGGARYEQYF
TRBJ1-1 . TRBV29-1 CSAEKTGGYTEAFF
TRBJ2-7 few TRBV3-1 CASSQDPGTSASYEQYF
TRBJ1-1 . TRBV5-6 CASSESLGKTLEAFF
TRBJ2-5 . TRBV29-1 CSVAGIYETQYF
TRBJ1-4 few TRBV12-3/TRBV12-4 CASSFPGEKLFF
TRBJ2-1 medium-sized TRBV5-1 CASSQYDRTLSSYNEQFF
TRBJ2-7 . TRBV29-1 CSVGSLAGAYEQYF
TRBJ2-7 . TRBV7-9 CASSSRLGEGSSYEQYF
TRBJ2-5 many TRBV7-2 CASSLQAGETQYF
TRBJ2-4 few TRBV29-1 CSVEAGGPGNIQYF
TRBJ1-2 many TRBV19 CASRPGGSYGYTF
TRBJ2-1 . TRBV24-1 CATSDSWGGRAYNEQFF
TRBJ1-2 . TRBV18 CASSPPSLQGGPYGYTF
TRBJ2-6 . TRBV5-5 CASSFRLTGQVLSGANVLTF
TRBJ2-5 few TRBV4-3 CASSQDPLETQYF
TRBJ2-7 few TRBV7-2 CASSLQSPEQYF
TRBJ2-2 . TRBV4-1 CASTETDANTGELFF
TRBJ1-6 . TRBV18 CASSPQDTDSPLHF
TRBJ2-7 few TRBV10-3 CAINSPGDYEQYF
TRBJ2-3 . TRBV24-1 CATREGGTDTQYF
TRBJ1-5 . TRBV5-5 CASSPWDDRNQPQHF
TRBJ2-5 few TRBV7-9 CASSSAGTGGFGVKTQYF